This passage covers 5 T cell receptor beta chains from one sample sequenced in a study of OX40 agonist ivuxolimab in advanced cancers. Only in-frame clones appear in the TCRdb table, and some are missing; sequencing was by immunoSEQ multiplex PCR. The sample shows about 72,000 clones, 80% to 90% of them seen only once. The source material was CD4+ or CD8+ T cells sorted from blood, sampled in a trial of the OX40 agonist ivuxolimab. These receptors all come from an adult with an advanced solid tumor such as melanoma, head and neck, liver or kidney cancer.

The chain combines TRBV5-1 with TRBJ2-7; D may be TRBD1 (5 bases). Looked up from germline, CDR1 is SGHRS and CDR2 is YFSETQ. V lost 0 bases, J lost 4 bases, and 14 bases lay in between. The CDR3 extends over 15 amino acids. In DNA, the CDR3 is TGCGCCAGCAGCTTGGACCAGGGTATAGGGTACGAGCAGTACTTC. Protein: CASSLDQGIGYEQYF.

The V and J genes are TRBV27 and TRBJ2-1; D not certain. This CDR3 contains 14 residues. Germline CDR1 is MNHEY and CDR2 is SMNVEV (reference sequence). V was shortened by 5 bases and J by 0 bases, with 8 bases between the two germline ends. CDR3 sequence (DNA): TGTGCCAGCAGTCGGTCGGGCTCCTACAATGAGCAGTTCTTC. Protein: CASSRSGSYNEQFF.

The DNA of the CDR3 is TGTGCCAGCAGCTTAGATTTGGGGGGGCGGGAGACCCAGTACTTC. Its translation: CASSLDLGGRETQYF. The chain is built from TRBV11-2 and TRBJ2-5, with D perhaps matching TRBD2 (7 bases). The germline V gene encodes CDR1 SGHAT and CDR2 FQNNGV. This CDR3 contains 15 residues. V was clipped by 0 bases and J by 5 bases, with 13 bases between them. Combining the CDR3 with reference TRBV11-2 and TRBJ2-5 gives the whole variable domain EAGVAQSPRYKIIEKRQSVAFWCNPISGHATLYWYQQILGQGPKLLIQFQNNGVVDDSQLPKDRFSAERLKGVDSTLKIQPAKLEDSAVYLCASSLDLGGRETQYFGPGTRLLVL.

The chain links TRBV9 to TRBJ2-2, with TRBD1 matching over 9 bases. Germline CDR1 and CDR2: SGDLS and YYNGEE. This CDR3 comprises 16 residues. The V gene end was trimmed by 1 base and the J gene end by 5 bases; junction bases not matched to a gene: 6. The CDR3 reads CASSVTQGASTGELFF. The CDR3 DNA is TGTGCCAGCAGCGTAACACAGGGGGCGTCGACCGGGGAGCTGTTTTTT.

The chain couples TRBV7-9 to TRBJ2-1; no definite D call. Trimming left V 0 bases short and J 2 bases short, with 14 bases between. CDR3 length equals 17 residues. In germline, CDR1 is SEHNR, CDR2 FQNEAQ (reference sequence). The CDR3 here is CASSLAEWWTAYNEQFF. The CDR3 region has the DNA TGTGCCAGCAGCTTAGCGGAATGGTGGACGGCCTACAATGAGCAGTTCTTC.